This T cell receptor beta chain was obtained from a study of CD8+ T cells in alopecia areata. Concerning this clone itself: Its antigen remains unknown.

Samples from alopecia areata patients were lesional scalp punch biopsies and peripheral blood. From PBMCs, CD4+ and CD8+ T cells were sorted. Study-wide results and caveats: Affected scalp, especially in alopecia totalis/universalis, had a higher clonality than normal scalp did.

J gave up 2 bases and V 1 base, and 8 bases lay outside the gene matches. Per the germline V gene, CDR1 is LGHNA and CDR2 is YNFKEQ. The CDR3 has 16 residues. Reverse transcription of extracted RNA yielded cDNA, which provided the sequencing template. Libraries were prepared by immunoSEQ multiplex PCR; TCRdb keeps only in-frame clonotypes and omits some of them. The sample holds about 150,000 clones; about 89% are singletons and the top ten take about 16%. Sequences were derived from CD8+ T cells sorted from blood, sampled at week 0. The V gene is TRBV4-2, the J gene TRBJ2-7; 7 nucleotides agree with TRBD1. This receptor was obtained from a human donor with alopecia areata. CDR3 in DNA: TGTGCCAGCAGCCAAGGTATTGGACAGGCGCCCTACGAGCAGTACTTC. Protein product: CASSQGIGQAPYEQYF.